The T cell receptor (beta chain) under discussion was sequenced for a study of blood T cell repertoires in COVID-19. Study details: Sites across the United States, Italy and Spain contributed samples from acute and convalescent COVID-19.

Methods used by the authors: Amplification of reference gene primers provided the estimated nucleated cell counts. The table came from immunoSEQ multiplex PCR; TCRdb's copy has only in-frame clones and leaves some out. The V and J calls and clone size are taken from that table; D and trimming were inferred from the DNA. There are about 180,000 clones in the sample; about 86% occur only once, and more than 7.5% lies in the top ten. CDR3 length: 17 residues. Germline V gene sequence: CDR1 LGHNA, CDR2 YNFKEQ. With 3 bases clipped from V and 3 bases from J, the junction kept 9 bases outside the gene matches.

The receptor was isolated from a man aged 45 to 65 with active or convalescent COVID-19. The chain carries TRBV4-2 and TRBJ1-3; the match to TRBD1 covers 9 bases. Material: peripheral blood. CDR3 amino acids: CASSQPGQGVGGNTIYF. Here the CDR3 DNA reads TGTGCCAGCAGCCAGCCGGGACAGGGAGTCGGTGGAAACACCATATATTTT.